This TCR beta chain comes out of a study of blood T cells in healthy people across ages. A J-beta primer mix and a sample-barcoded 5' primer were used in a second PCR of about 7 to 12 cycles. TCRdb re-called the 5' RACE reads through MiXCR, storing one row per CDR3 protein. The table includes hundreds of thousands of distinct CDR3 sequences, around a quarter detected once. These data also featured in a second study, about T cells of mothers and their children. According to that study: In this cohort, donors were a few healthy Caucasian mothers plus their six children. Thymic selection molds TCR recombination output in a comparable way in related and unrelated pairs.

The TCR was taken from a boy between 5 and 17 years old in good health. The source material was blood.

The CDR3 spells CASSFTAGDYGYTF. The CDR3 DNA follows: TGTGCCAGCAGTTTTACTGCGGGGGACTATGGCTACACCTTC. The chain has TRBV12-3 or TRBV12-4 and TRBJ1-2; possible D gene TRBD1, 5 bases. V lost 3 bases and J 3 bases, leaving 11 bases between the germline ends. The CDR3 extends over 14 amino acids.